One and the same sample provided the 16 T cell receptor beta chains below, sequenced in a study of cytomegalovirus exposure and HLA in healthy donors. It was with 60 Vbeta and 13 Jbeta primers that the PCR ran. Clones were sequenced by immunoSEQ multiplex PCR, and TCRdb holds only the in-frame ones, with some missing. The top ten clones hold 3.5% to 4% of a sample with 250,000 to 350,000 clones, 75% to 90% of them seen once. The sample was PBMCs. The receptor set was obtained from a man between 40 and 49 years old in good health and CMV-seropositive.

J is TRBJ1-1 and V is TRBV7-9; weak D call: TRBD1 (5 bases). Germline CDR1 and CDR2: SEHNR and FQNEAQ (reference sequence). V was shortened by 4 bases and J by 11 bases, with 14 bases between the two germline ends. The length of the CDR3 is 12 residues. The CDR3: CASSSSRNRAFF. CDR3 nucleotides: TGTGCCAGCAGCTCGAGTCGAAACAGGGCTTTCTTT. Looking up the rest from reference TRBV7-9 and TRBJ1-1 gives the full variable domain: DTGVSQNPRHKITKRGQNVTFRCDPISEHNRLYWYRQTLGQGPEFLTYFQNEAQLEKSRLLSDRFSAERPKGSFSTLEIQRTEQGDSAMYLCASSSSRNRAFFGQGTRLTVV.

V gene TRBV7-2 combines with J gene TRBJ2-7; D may be TRBD2 (6 bases). V dropped 4 bases and J dropped 3 bases, with 16 bases sitting between them. This CDR3 spans 15 amino acids. CDR1 is SGHTA, CDR2 FQGNSA, per germline. The CDR3 DNA follows: TGTGCCAGCAGCTGGGGGGACTGGGAGTACTACGAGCAGTACTTC. Amino acids: CASSWGDWEYYEQYF.

The CDR3 loop is CASSLVPDRVGEKLFF. The DNA of the CDR3 is TGCGCCAGCAGCCTGGTTCCGGACAGGGTTGGAGAAAAACTGTTTTTT. The gene calls are TRBV5-1 and TRBJ1-4, with TRBD1 matching 8 bases. The ends lost 4 bases at V and 8 bases at J; junction bases unmatched: 13. CDR1 SGHRS and CDR2 YFSETQ come from the germline V gene. This CDR3 region has 16 residues. Looking up the rest from reference TRBV5-1 and TRBJ1-4 gives the full variable domain: KAGVTQTPRYLIKTRGQQVTLSCSPISGHRSVSWYQQTPGQGLQFLFEYFSETQRNKGNFPGRFSGRQFSNSRSEMNVSTLELGDSALYLCASSLVPDRVGEKLFFGSGTQLSVL.

The V call is TRBV4-2, the J call TRBJ2-3; TRBD1 might be the D (6 bases). Germline V CDR1 and CDR2: LGHNA, YNFKEQ. V shed 3 bases and J shed 6 bases, with 13 bases lying between them. This CDR3 is 14 amino acids long. CDR3 sequence (DNA): TGTGCCAGCAGCCACCTCGGACAGTCGGATACGCAGTATTTT. Protein product: CASSHLGQSDTQYF.

This chain connects TRBV28 to TRBJ2-1; TRBD2 matches at 9 bases. V shed 3 bases and J 4 bases; nucleotides not matched to a gene: 7. CDR3 length: 16 residues. CDR1 is MDHEN, CDR2 SYDVKM, per germline. The CDR3 DNA follows: TGTGCCAGCAGTTTGACGGCGGGAGGGCGTTACAATGAGCAGTTCTTC. Translated, it gives CASSLTAGGRYNEQFF.

This sequence joins TRBV5-6 and TRBJ2-5; 13 nucleotides line up with TRBD2. The CDR3 is 16 residues long. With V trimmed by 3 bases and J by 4 bases, 6 bases remained unmatched. CDR1 and CDR2 from the germline V gene are SGHDT and YYEEEE. The CDR3 sequence is CASSSPGLAGLETQYF. The CDR3 DNA is TGTGCCAGCAGCTCCCCGGGACTAGCGGGACTAGAGACCCAGTACTTC.

J is TRBJ1-1 and V is TRBV29-1, with D uncertain. Germline CDR1 is SQVTM and CDR2 is ANQGSEA. The V end lost 1 base, the J end lost 5 bases, and 14 bases lay between the germline ends. The CDR3 is made up of 14 amino acids. In DNA, the CDR3 is TGCAGCGTTGAAGGGCCAGGCGCTTCTACTGAAGCTTTCTTT. It specifies CSVEGPGASTEAFF.

The chain carries TRBV27 and TRBJ1-1; D not resolved. This CDR3 contains 13 residues. The germline gives CDR1 MNHEY, CDR2 SMNVEV (reference sequence). With 2 bases removed from V and 3 bases from J, the gap between germline ends came to 7 bases. The CDR3 spells CASSLTRDTEAFF. The CDR3 DNA is TGTGCCAGCAGTTTAACGAGGGACACTGAAGCTTTCTTT.

The rearrangement uses TRBV4-3 and TRBJ2-7, with TRBD2 matching over 7 bases. Germline V gene data show CDR1 as LGHNA and CDR2 as YSLEER. Trimming took 0 bases from V and 0 from J; bases not matched to a gene: 8. This CDR3 is 17 amino acids long. The CDR3 is CASSQDLYGGSSYEQYF. The CDR3 DNA follows: TGCGCCAGCAGCCAAGATTTGTATGGCGGGAGCTCCTACGAGCAGTACTTC.

This clone was recorded only once. The chain couples TRBV29-1 to TRBJ2-7; 9 nucleotides line up with TRBD1. Germline CDR1 reads SQVTM; CDR2 reads ANQGSEA. J gave up 7 bases and V 6 bases, and 10 bases lay outside the gene matches. The CDR3 runs to 13 residues. CDR3 in DNA: TGCAGCGTCACAGGGGGCGCCTTGGGGGAGCAGTACTTC. Translation gives CSVTGGALGEQYF.

The V and J genes are TRBV27 and TRBJ2-2; 7 bases align to TRBD1. J gave up 3 bases and V 5 bases, and 3 bases lay outside the gene matches. The germline V gene encodes CDR1 MNHEY and CDR2 SMNVEV (reference sequence). CDR3 length: 14 residues. CDR3 in amino acids: CASSGGQYTGELFF. The DNA of the CDR3 is TGTGCCAGCAGTGGGGGACAGTACACCGGGGAGCTGTTTTTT.

The DNA for the CDR3 is TGTGCCAGCAGCGTCTCTAGCGGGTGGGCCTACGAGCAGTACTTC. Translated: CASSVSSGWAYEQYF. The chain couples TRBV9 to TRBJ2-7, with TRBD2 matching 8 bases. Germline assignment: CDR1 SGDLS and CDR2 YYNGEE. The CDR3 runs 15 residues. Unmatched junction bases numbered 6, after V lost 2 bases and J lost 2 bases.

The J gene is TRBJ1-1, the V gene TRBV2; D gene ambiguous. CDR1 and CDR2 (germline): SNHLY, FYNNEI. Between the trimmed V and J ends, which lost 8 bases and 1 base, there was a span of 11 bases. The CDR3 runs 13 residues. CDR3 in amino acids: CASFPRANTEAFF. CDR3 DNA: TGTGCCAGCTTCCCAAGAGCGAACACTGAAGCTTTCTTT.

The V call is TRBV7-9, the J call TRBJ2-3, with 8 bases aligning to TRBD2. The germline V gene encodes CDR1 SEHNR and CDR2 FQNEAQ (reference sequence). V gave up 5 bases and J gave up 4 bases; unmatched junction bases: 17. The CDR3 totals 18 residues. CDR3 sequence reads: CASSTWGRGDQAADTQYF. The CDR3 DNA is TGTGCCAGCAGCACTTGGGGGCGGGGGGACCAAGCGGCAGATACGCAGTATTTT.

Regarding this clone: Other DNA variants within this sample encode the same CDR3. This chain connects TRBV9 to TRBJ2-1, with TRBD2 matching 11 bases. The germline gives CDR1 SGDLS, CDR2 YYNGEE. V trimming: 0 bases; J trimming: 2 bases; junction bases outside the gene matches: 1. The CDR3 consists of 16 residues. The CDR3, as DNA: TGTGCCAGCAGCGTAGGACTAGCGGGGACCTACAATGAGCAGTTCTTC. Its translation is CASSVGLAGTYNEQFF.

The J gene is TRBJ2-1, the V gene TRBV9; TRBD2 agrees at 11 bases. The germline V gene has CDR1 SGDLS and CDR2 YYNGEE. The CDR3 is made up of 16 amino acids. V lost 3 bases to trimming and J lost 3 bases; unmatched junction nucleotides: 5. This CDR3 is CASSATTSGNYNEQFF. For the CDR3, the DNA is TGTGCCAGCAGCGCAACGACTAGCGGGAACTACAATGAGCAGTTCTTC. Complete variable domain (other parts from reference TRBV9 and TRBJ2-1): DSGVTQTPKHLITATGQRVTLRCSPRSGDLSVYWYQQSLDQGLQFLIQYYNGEERAKGNILERFSAQQFPDLHSELNLSSLELGDSALYFCASSATTSGNYNEQFFGPGTRLTVL.